A selection of T cell receptor beta chains follows, all from one sample in a study of PD-L1 blockade in urothelial cancer. Data came from immunoSEQ multiplex PCR; TCRdb stores just in-frame clones and leaves some out. The table includes about 84,000 clones, roughly 87% detected once. Sample: PBMCs, taken around atezolizumab (anti-PD-L1) treatment. The source is a man aged 65 to 79 with urothelial cancer. Each CDR3 is given with its conserved first and last residue.

j_call: TRBJ2-2
v_call: TRBV19
cdr3_aa: CATESGTSNTGELFF

j_call: TRBJ2-7
v_call: TRBV5-8
cdr3_aa: CASRWDRAVSYEQYF

j_call: TRBJ2-5
v_call: TRBV19
cdr3_aa: CASSTSQGETQYF

j_call: TRBJ2-1
v_call: TRBV5-6
cdr3_aa: CASSLSRNRDGEQFF

j_call: TRBJ1-3
v_call: TRBV19
cdr3_aa: CASSKLGVAGNTIYF

j_call: TRBJ1-2
v_call: TRBV4-2
cdr3_aa: CASSQSTGTYGYTF

j_call: TRBJ2-1
v_call: TRBV4-3
cdr3_aa: CASSLLAGDYNEQFF

j_call: TRBJ1-5
v_call: TRBV4-1
cdr3_aa: CASSQGGASNQPQHF

j_call: TRBJ2-3
v_call: TRBV11-2
cdr3_aa: CASSWDFSTDTQYF

j_call: TRBJ2-1
v_call: TRBV11-2
cdr3_aa: CASSLEVLANEQFF

j_call: TRBJ2-2
v_call: TRBV6-6
cdr3_aa: CASSYSTGDGELFF

j_call: TRBJ1-4
v_call: TRBV6-1
cdr3_aa: CASSEGGTNEKLFF

j_call: TRBJ2-7
v_call: TRBV18
cdr3_aa: CASSWDSYEQYF

j_call: TRBJ1-6
v_call: TRBV10-3
cdr3_aa: CAISEKNGNSPLHF

j_call: TRBJ2-3
v_call: TRBV7-3
cdr3_aa: CASSSGTSGGRTDTQYF

j_call: TRBJ1-3
v_call: TRBV19
cdr3_aa: CASSRRTGSSSGNTIYF

j_call: TRBJ2-3
v_call: TRBV19
cdr3_aa: CASSIATGWGTDTQYF

j_call: TRBJ2-7
v_call: TRBV5-1
cdr3_aa: CASSPAGTGGFEQYF

j_call: TRBJ1-4
v_call: TRBV5-1
cdr3_aa: CASRTGDPATNEKLFF

j_call: TRBJ2-1
v_call: TRBV2
cdr3_aa: CASSPTRLAGGAEQFF

j_call: TRBJ2-7
v_call: TRBV6-4
cdr3_aa: CASSYSVGLANEQYF

j_call: TRBJ2-1
v_call: TRBV7-9
cdr3_aa: CASSSPGFHNEQFF

j_call: TRBJ1-4
v_call: TRBV18
cdr3_aa: CASSPQAGGGDEKLFF

j_call: TRBJ1-1
v_call: TRBV10-2
cdr3_aa: CASRSQGVSTEAFF

j_call: TRBJ1-4
v_call: TRBV28
cdr3_aa: CASSAPGQGSEKLFF

j_call: TRBJ1-2
v_call: TRBV28
cdr3_aa: CASSSGQSNGYTF

j_call: TRBJ1-4
v_call: TRBV4-3
cdr3_aa: CASSQSRVDEKLFF

j_call: TRBJ1-3
v_call: TRBV4-3
cdr3_aa: CASSQVSTGSGNTIYF

j_call: TRBJ1-2
v_call: TRBV7-8
cdr3_aa: CASSYRPDSSYGYTF

j_call: TRBJ2-3
v_call: TRBV7-8
cdr3_aa: CASSTRTSGGAGADTQYF

j_call: TRBJ2-7
v_call: TRBV7-2
cdr3_aa: CASSTGRGQGFYEQYF

j_call: TRBJ1-2
v_call: TRBV9
cdr3_aa: CASSVATGASLYGYTF

j_call: TRBJ2-2
v_call: TRBV9
cdr3_aa: CASSSTLADNTGELFF

j_call: TRBJ1-4
v_call: TRBV6-5
cdr3_aa: CASSYSWTTPNEKLFF

j_call: TRBJ1-1
v_call: TRBV5-1
cdr3_aa: CASSLQTGALNTEAFF

j_call: TRBJ2-1
v_call: TRBV11-3
cdr3_aa: CASSPIDSGRPNEQFF

j_call: TRBJ2-3
v_call: TRBV6-5
cdr3_aa: CASTTRYSTDTQYF

j_call: TRBJ1-1
v_call: TRBV30
cdr3_aa: CAWSQSRSGGRTFF

j_call: TRBJ1-2
v_call: TRBV11-2
cdr3_aa: CASSLDRGFGYTF

j_call: TRBJ1-2
v_call: TRBV7-2
cdr3_aa: CASSADRVGYTF

j_call: TRBJ2-4
v_call: TRBV19
cdr3_aa: CASSIGRGGPFSNIQYF

j_call: TRBJ2-7
v_call: TRBV4-2
cdr3_aa: CASSAGGTAYEQYF

j_call: TRBJ1-1
v_call: TRBV11-3
cdr3_aa: CASSLGRVEAFF

j_call: TRBJ2-7
v_call: TRBV6-5
cdr3_aa: CASSRGRGHEQYF

j_call: TRBJ2-1
v_call: TRBV19
cdr3_aa: CASTLGLAEPYNEQFF

j_call: TRBJ2-1
v_call: TRBV2
cdr3_aa: CASRLAGGATDNEQFF

j_call: TRBJ2-7
v_call: TRBV5-4
cdr3_aa: CASSLEQTSGYEQYF

j_call: TRBJ2-5
v_call: TRBV11-2
cdr3_aa: CASSPRTGLQETQYF

j_call: TRBJ1-1
v_call: TRBV10-3
cdr3_aa: CATRQGEVNTEAFF

j_call: TRBJ1-1
v_call: TRBV28
cdr3_aa: CASSPPRGGRDTEAFF

j_call: TRBJ1-1
v_call: TRBV2
cdr3_aa: CASTRDRGEDTEAFF

j_call: TRBJ2-1
v_call: TRBV5-4
cdr3_aa: CASSLDRGEYNEQFF